Listed here are 10 T cell receptor beta chains from one sample, sequenced in a study of T cell responses to AZD1222 COVID-19 vaccine (dated by TCRdb to the early 2020s). The time point label corresponds to: about 28 days (+/-7) after the second vaccine dose. The sample's treatment or condition label, in plain terms: meningococcal conjugate vaccine given as trial control. Libraries came from the immunoSEQ multiplex PCR assay. Held by TCRdb, this immuneACCESS table contains in-frame sequences only and omits some clones. Under half of the omission traces to an unresolved V gene where checked; the cause of the rest is unknown. The sample contains around 140,000 clones, roughly 90% of them found a single time. The ten largest clones add up to 4.5% to 5.5% of the sample. This specimen was peripheral blood, taken 28 days after the second dose of the MenACWY control vaccine. The receptors originated from an adult who received the MenACWY meningococcal vaccine as a control.

This chain joins TRBV14 and TRBJ2-2; D possibly corresponds to TRBD1 (5 bases). V shed 8 bases and J shed 4 bases, with 11 bases lying between them. This CDR3 comprises 13 residues. CDR1 and CDR2 from the germline V gene are SGHDN and FVKESK. CDR3: CASSRAITGELFF. Here the CDR3 DNA reads TGTGCCAGCTCCAGGGCAATCACCGGGGAGCTGTTTTTT.

In its sample, this clone was seen once. The chain links TRBV6-5 to TRBJ1-4; the D is unclear. Germline CDR1 is MNHEY and CDR2 is SVGAGI. Trimming took off 5 bases at V and 8 bases at J, with 18 bases between the two ends. CDR3 length: 15 residues. In nucleotides, the CDR3 is TGTGCCAGCAGTAGAGGACGGCTCCTTCTGGAAAAACTGTTTTTT. Protein: CASSRGRLLLEKLFF.

This chain connects TRBV10-3 to TRBJ1-2; TRBD1 is a possible D gene (6 bases). The V gene lost 7 bases and the J gene lost 4 bases, with 19 bases spanning the gap. Germline lookup yields CDR1 ENHRY and CDR2 SYGVKD. CDR3 size: 15 residues. As DNA, the CDR3 is TGTGCCATCACGTCGGGGGCCGGCGTCGGCTATGGCTACACCTTC. Its protein is CAITSGAGVGYGYTF.

The J gene is TRBJ2-1, the V gene TRBV13, with D perhaps assigned TRBD1 or TRBD2 (5 bases each). This CDR3 has 15 residues. Germline V gives CDR1 PRHDT, CDR2 FYEKMQ (reference sequence). V lost 4 bases and J 1 base, leaving 11 bases between the germline ends. As DNA, the CDR3 is TGTGCCAGCAGCTCGGGGACGTTATCCTACAATGAGCAGTTCTTC. Its protein product is CASSSGTLSYNEQFF. The whole variable domain, filled in from reference TRBV13 and TRBJ2-1, reads AAGVIQSPRHLIKEKRETATLKCYPIPRHDTVYWYQQGPGQDPQFLISFYEKMQSDKGSIPDRFSAQQFSDYHSELNMSSLELGDSALYFCASSSGTLSYNEQFFGPGTRLTVL.

This chain uses TRBV9 with TRBJ1-5; no clear D gene. V was shortened by 4 bases and J by 2 bases, with 19 bases between the two germline ends. In germline, CDR1 is SGDLS, CDR2 YYNGEE. CDR3 length: 17 residues. The CDR3 loop reads CASSLDGGGMGNQPQHF. CDR3 nucleotides: TGTGCCAGCAGCTTAGACGGTGGAGGGATGGGCAATCAGCCCCAGCATTTT.

This clone was picked up one time. V usage is TRBV7-2 and J usage is TRBJ1-6; 7 positions agree with TRBD1. CDR3 size: 15 residues. After removal of 6 bases from V and 5 bases from J, the junction contained 7 bases not matched to a gene. The germline V gene encodes CDR1 SGHTA and CDR2 FQGNSA. CDR3 in DNA: TGTGCCAGCAGTTTATCCGGGACAGATAATTCACCCCTCCACTTT. Translation gives CASSLSGTDNSPLHF.

The chain recombines TRBV19 with TRBJ1-2; D possibly corresponds to TRBD1 (5 bases). The CDR3 is 12 residues long. Trimming shortened V by 11 bases and J by 3 bases, and 13 bases separated the two germline ends. Germline CDR1 is LNHDA and CDR2 is SQIVND (reference sequence). DNA for the CDR3: TGTGCCTCCCGGGGCGACTACTATGGCTACACCTTC. It yields the protein CASRGDYYGYTF.

V and J are TRBV28 and TRBJ1-4, with D possibly being TRBD1 (6 bases). The CDR3 runs 14 residues. Looked up from germline, CDR1 is MDHEN and CDR2 is SYDVKM. Between the trimmed V and J ends, which lost 6 bases and 5 bases, there was a span of 13 bases. In nucleotides, the CDR3 is TGTGCCAGCAGCCCCCCTGACAGGAATGAAAAACTGTTTTTT. Translating gives CASSPPDRNEKLFF. The whole variable domain, remainder taken from reference TRBV28 and TRBJ1-4, is DVKVTQSSRYLVKRTGEKVFLECVQDMDHENMFWYRQDPGLGLRLIYFSYDVKMKEKGDIPEGYSVSREKKERFSLILESASTNQTSMYLCASSPPDRNEKLFFGSGTQLSVL.

This clone was seen repeatedly, ten times or more. The CDR3 region has the DNA TGTGCCAGCAGCTTAAGAGGGTCCCAGCCCCAGCATTTT. It translates to CASSLRGSQPQHF. This chain connects TRBV7-2 to TRBJ1-5, with no clear D. The V and J ends lost 2 bases and 7 bases respectively, with 9 bases between them. The CDR3 loop spans 13 amino acids. Germline values: CDR1 SGHTA, CDR2 FQGNSA.

The table lists this clone with a count of one. The chain joins TRBV28 to TRBJ1-5, with D maybe TRBD1 (5 bases). V lost 1 base and J lost 5, with 15 bases in between. The CDR3 consists of 16 residues. Germline CDR1 is MDHEN and CDR2 is SYDVKM. The CDR3 region is CASSLYPTRGDQPQHF. The CDR3 DNA is TGTGCCAGCAGTTTATATCCCACTCGGGGCGATCAGCCCCAGCATTTT.